This T cell receptor (beta chain) appears in the sequencing data of a study of blood T cell repertoires in COVID-19. Study-wide background: Some COVID-19 samples were acute and others convalescent; all came from the United States, Italy and Spain. T cells, B-cell-depleted T cells, or PBMCs supplied cDNA or gDNA.

Trimming shortened V by 3 bases and J by 6 bases, and 13 bases separated the two germline ends. Germline V gene data show CDR1 as SGDLS and CDR2 as YYNGEE. The CDR3 consists of 13 residues. In the source study's methods: Reference gene primer amplification yielded estimated nucleated cell counts. Sequenced by immunoSEQ multiplex PCR; TCRdb stores in-frame clones only, minus some. That table is the source of V, J and clone size, and D and trimming were worked out from the DNA. The repertoire holds about 330,000 clones, with 88% as singletons. The chain combines TRBV9 with TRBJ2-7; D is perhaps TRBD2 (5 bases). This receptor was obtained from a woman between 50 and 59 years old with active or convalescent COVID-19. Sequencing was done on a sample of peripheral blood. The CDR3 bases are TGTGCCAGCAGCGGCCCCCAGGAGGCCGAGCAGTACTTC. Its translation is CASSGPQEAEQYF.